Described below is a single T cell receptor beta chain sequence and its context. There is no known antigen for this receptor. Per-nucleotide qualities are absent, and no much larger clonotype sits a single base away. For sorting, conventional CD4 T cells were defined as CD4+CD127+ cells. APECED syndrome was present in the AIRE-deficient patients. Sorting of Tconv and Treg cells intended for TCRbeta sequencing was performed on a FACSAria flow cytometer. The sorted cells went into 5-ml round-bottom polystyrene tubes, and the dry cell pellets were then frozen at -80 degrees C until sequencing. This sample is part of a study of B cell selection in AIRE deficiency (dated by TCRdb to about 2019). About the full investigation: TCRbeta repertoires of sorted blood CD4+ conventional T cells and regulatory T cells were compared between AIRE-deficient patients and healthy controls. The TCR-sequenced cohort comprised about five AIRE-deficient APECED patients and about five healthy control donors.

The immunoSEQ platform was used to sequence the TCRbeta chains. Processing in the source paper ran as follows. When conventional T cell repertoires were pooled, patients gave 100,000 to 110,000 distinct in-frame TCRbeta sequences, while healthy donors gave 130,000 to 150,000. Treg TCRbeta sequences found in two or more individuals were defined as public, and these public Treg TCRbeta sequences were then searched for in Tconv repertoires. Group differences were tested with Mann-Whitney U tests and Bonferroni-Dunn correction in GraphPad Prism 7.03. TCRdb limited this immuneACCESS table to in-frame rearrangements with V and J called. A share of clones is missing; checked studies link under half to unresolved V genes, and the rest is unexplained. That table is the source of V, J and clone size, and D and trimming were worked out from the DNA. The sample records tens of thousands of clones, around 97% of which are singletons. Of the sample, approximately 0.15% is held by the ten largest clones.

The V and J ends are trimmed by 6 bases and 7 bases, leaving 22 bases between them. Inclusive of the bounding cysteine and phenylalanine, the CDR3 is 15 residues long. Only the CDR3 portion is preserved as DNA: 45 bases, with reading frame beginning at the first base. CDR1 and CDR2 are drawn from the germline V gene (reference sequence): GTSNPN, SVGIG. What the work shows at the level of the full study, not this receptor alone: Shared Treg sequences had shorter CDR3s, reflecting a bias toward rearrangements with few non-templated nucleotide insertions. Sequencing covered only TCRbeta chains, and 36.6% of shared healthy-donor Treg sequences were also present in healthy Tconv, possibly due to differing TCRalpha chains. Around a third of the Treg TCRbeta sequences shared among healthy donors were found in patient Tconv cells, which suggests that Treg-biased clones were diverted into the Tconv compartment. In AIRE-deficient patients, Tconv and Treg cells had TCRBV gene usage, CDR3 length and TCR diversity comparable to those in healthy donors. Among several thousand shared Treg TCRbeta sequences, over 30% were found to be shared only among healthy donors and approximately 9.3% only among patients, suggesting that Treg selection is less efficient in the absence of AIRE.

The chain was built from TRBV30 and TRBJ2-1; perhaps TRBD2 is the D gene, with 5 bases matching. Sequencing used conventional CD4+ T cells sorted from PBMCs. This sequence originates from a human donor with AIRE deficiency. The nucleotides are TGTGCCTGCCTTTATGCTAGCATGACAAGGAATGAGCAGTTCTTC. It translates as CACLYASMTRNEQFF. Here the CDR3 is joined to the reference TRBV30 and TRBJ2-1 genes, and the full variable domain is: SQTIHQWPATLVQPVGSPLSLECTVEGTSNPNLYWYRQAAGRGLQLLFYSVGIGQISSEVPQNLSASRPQDRQFILSSKKLLLSDSGFYLCACLYASMTRNEQFFGPGTRLTVL.